This paragraph covers one T cell receptor (beta chain) sequence. Its specificity is unknown. The data were obtained in a study of T cell responses to AZD1222 COVID-19 vaccine. Study results and limitations: No day 14 peak samples; only post-peak repertoires were characterized. The donor group comprised mostly white British people and more females; the analysis possibly underestimated clonal diversity.

The data were produced by immunoSEQ multiplex PCR, yet TCRdb's version contains in-frame clones alone and is incomplete. Of under 150,000 clones in the sample, under 95% were seen once. Specimen: peripheral blood, collected on day 0 of AZD1222 vaccination. The clonotype comes from an adult in good health.

This CDR3 is CASSQPVRQGASNEKLFF. In DNA, the CDR3 is TGCGCCAGCAGCCAACCCGTAAGACAGGGGGCTTCTAATGAAAAACTGTTTTTT. V and J are TRBV4-1 and TRBJ1-4; 10 bases line up with TRBD1. Per the germline V gene, CDR1 is MGHRA and CDR2 is YSYEKL. With 2 bases clipped from V and 3 bases from J, the junction kept 9 bases outside the gene matches. The CDR3 is 18 amino acids.